A selection of T cell receptor beta chains follows, all from one sample in a study of shared clonotypes between healthy human individuals. Profiled with immunoSEQ multiplex PCR; TCRdb holds only in-frame clones, not every one. The sample holds roughly 1,500,000 clones, around 98.5% seen once. What was sequenced was naive CD4+ T cells sorted from blood. The receptor source for this set is a man younger than 40 in good health. CDR3s include the opening cysteine and the closing phenylalanine or tryptophan. A D gene is named only where the DNA matches it firmly. Size is stated for part of the rows, as once, few or many counts, or as a class when the clone is expanded.

>-|TRBJ2-7|-|TRBV6-6
TGTGCCAGCAGTTATTCCCCCGGGAGTTCCTACGAGCAGTACTTC
CASSYSPGSSYEQYF
>-|TRBJ1-4|TRBD1|TRBV5-1
TGCGCCAGCAGCTCGGCTCACAGGGGTGGTGGTGAAAAACTGTTTTTT
CASSSAHRGGGEKLFF
>-|TRBJ1-4|TRBD1|TRBV5-1
TGCGCCAGCAGCAAGACAGGGTCGAATGAAAAACTGTTTTTT
CASSKTGSNEKLFF
>-|TRBJ2-7|-|TRBV5-1
TGCGCCAGCAGCTTGGAATTTAACAGGGCGAACGGCGAGCAGTACTTC
CASSLEFNRANGEQYF
>-|TRBJ2-3|TRBD1|TRBV19
TGTGCCAGTAGTATATTCTGGACAGGTTTGGGCACAGATACGCAGTATTTT
CASSIFWTGLGTDTQYF
>-|TRBJ2-7|-|TRBV11-3
TGTGCCAGCAGCTTAGATAATGGGTCGGAGTACTTC
CASSLDNGSEYF
>-|TRBJ2-5|TRBD2|TRBV5-4
TGTGCCAGCAGCCAATTAGCGGGAGATCAGGAGACCCAGTACTTC
CASSQLAGDQETQYF
>-|TRBJ2-4|TRBD2|TRBV4-1
TGCGCCAGCAGCCAAGATTCCGGGGGGGGCATTCAGTACTTC
CASSQDSGGGIQYF
>-|TRBJ1-1|TRBD1|TRBV2
TGTGCCAGCAGTGGACAGGGTTTAAACACTGAAGCTTTCTTT
CASSGQGLNTEAFF
>-|TRBJ2-7|-|TRBV5-1
TGCGCCAGCCGGAGGAGGACAGGGGAAGCGGGAGTGCCCAACGAGCAGTACTTC
CASRRRTGEAGVPNEQYF
>-|TRBJ1-2|-|TRBV11-3
TGTGCCAGCAGCTTAGATGCCCGGCCCGGTAGCGGCTACACCTTC
CASSLDARPGSGYTF
>-|TRBJ2-1|TRBD2|TRBV2
TGTGCCAGCCCTGGACTAGCGGGAGTTTTGGGGGATGAGCAGTTCTTC
CASPGLAGVLGDEQFF
>once|TRBJ2-2|TRBD1|TRBV10-3
TGTGCCATCAAACCGGGACAGGTTCCCGGGGAGCTGTTTTTT
CAIKPGQVPGELFF
>-|TRBJ2-2|TRBD2|TRBV7-9
TGTGCCAGCAGCTTCGGTCGGGAGGGCCCCACCGGGGAGCTGTTTTTT
CASSFGREGPTGELFF
>-|TRBJ1-1|-|TRBV18
TGTGCCAGCTCACCAGGGGGCGAGGGCACTGAAGCTTTCTTT
CASSPGGEGTEAFF
>-|TRBJ2-2|-|TRBV7-2
TGTGCCAGCAGCTTTGGACAGCTCGGGGAGCTGTTTTTT
CASSFGQLGELFF
>once|TRBJ2-7|TRBD2|TRBV6-5
TGTGCCAGCCGCCCTAGCGGGAGTTACGAGCAGTACTTC
CASRPSGSYEQYF
>-|TRBJ2-7|-|TRBV6-1
TGTGCCAGCAGTGAAGCCCCACTCACCTACGAGCAGTACTTC
CASSEAPLTYEQYF
>-|TRBJ2-2|TRBD1|TRBV5-1
TGCGCCAGCAGCTTGGGGACAGGGGGCGTCTCCCTGGCCGGGGAGCTGTTTTTT
CASSLGTGGVSLAGELFF
>-|TRBJ2-1|-|TRBV6-6
TGTGCCAGCAGCCAACAGGGCTTCTCCTACAATGAGCAGTTCTTC
CASSQQGFSYNEQFF
>-|TRBJ1-1|-|TRBV6-1
TGTGCCAGCAGGAACTTTTTGACCGGTGTCCCTGAGGCTTTCTTT
CASRNFLTGVPEAFF
>-|TRBJ2-5|TRBD1|TRBV5-4
TGTGCCAGCAGCATAGGGGGCCCTTTCGAAGAGACCCAGTACTTC
CASSIGGPFEETQYF
>-|TRBJ2-1|TRBD1|TRBV5-6
TGTGCCAGCAGCTTGCTACTGGACAGGGCTAGCTCCTACAATGAGCAGTTCTTC
CASSLLLDRASSYNEQFF
>-|TRBJ2-1|TRBD2|TRBV5-1
TGCGCCAGCAGCTTGCTAGCGGGAGAAGAGGGTGAGCAGTTCTTC
CASSLLAGEEGEQFF
>-|TRBJ2-7|-|TRBV27
TGTGCCAGCAGTTTATCGGTCGTCTTCTACGAGCAGTACTTC
CASSLSVVFYEQYF
>-|TRBJ2-3|-|TRBV9
TGTGCCAGCAGCGTAGCTTTTGCAGATACGCAGTATTTT
CASSVAFADTQYF
>-|TRBJ2-5|-|TRBV7-8
TGTGCCAGCAGCTTTAGGGGAGCGACCCAGTACTTC
CASSFRGATQYF
>-|TRBJ2-7|-|TRBV7-4
TGTGCCAGCATCAATAGGTGGGGGAGGATCTACGAGCAGTACTTC
CASINRWGRIYEQYF
>once|TRBJ1-4|-|TRBV27
TGTGCCAGCTCGACAGTTGTGGGTGAAAAACTGTTTTTT
CASSTVVGEKLFF
>-|TRBJ2-3|-|TRBV14
TGTGCCAGCAGCCTCCAGGTGTCCACAGATACGCAGTATTTT
CASSLQVSTDTQYF
>-|TRBJ1-1|-|TRBV10-3
TGTGCCATCAGTAGCCGGCCGAACACTGAAGCTTTCTTT
CAISSRPNTEAFF
>-|TRBJ2-2|TRBD2|TRBV10-3
TGTGCCATCAGTCTCACTAGCGGAAACACCGGGGAGCTGTTTTTT
CAISLTSGNTGELFF
>-|TRBJ1-2|TRBD1|TRBV6-1
TGTGCCAGCAGTATCACAGGGGGCGTTAACTATGGCTACACCTTC
CASSITGGVNYGYTF
>-|TRBJ2-7|TRBD1|TRBV9
TGTGCCAGCGGAGCAGGGGGCTTCAACGAGCAGTACTTC
CASGAGGFNEQYF
>-|TRBJ1-2|TRBD1|TRBV9
TGTGCCAGCAGCGTAGAGACAGGGCACCTAGGTGGCTACACCTTC
CASSVETGHLGGYTF
>-|TRBJ2-5|-|TRBV5-1
TGCGCCAGCAGCTCCGACAGGGAGACCCAGTACTTC
CASSSDRETQYF
>once|TRBJ1-1|TRBD1|TRBV5-1
TGCGCCAGCAGCCTGACCGACAGGGTGAACACTGAAGCTTTCTTT
CASSLTDRVNTEAFF
>-|TRBJ2-7|TRBD1|TRBV5-4
TGTGCCAGCAGCTTGGGACAGGGGGCGGGATTGTTTACCTACGAGCAGTACTTC
CASSLGQGAGLFTYEQYF
>-|TRBJ2-7|-|TRBV10-2
TGCGCCAGCAGCCAGCAGGGTTTGGGGTCCTACGAGCAGTACTTC
CASSQQGLGSYEQYF
>-|TRBJ2-7|TRBD2|TRBV9
TGTGCCAGCAGCGTACTAGCGGGATTCTCACGCCCACTCCGGTCCCTTTACGAGCAGTACTTC
CASSVLAGFSRPLRSLYEQYF
>-|TRBJ2-1|-|TRBV7-2
TGTGCCAGCGCAACAGGGCGGGCTAGCGAGAATGAGCAGTTCTTC
CASATGRASENEQFF
>-|TRBJ2-1|-|TRBV9
TGTGCCAGCAGCCCCCCGGGGCTAGCGAACAACAATGAGCAGTTCTTC
CASSPPGLANNNEQFF
>-|TRBJ2-1|TRBD2|TRBV19
TGTGCCAGTAGGCAAGGCGGGAGTTTGAATGAGCAGTTCTTC
CASRQGGSLNEQFF
>-|TRBJ2-1|TRBD2|TRBV7-6
TGTGCCAGCAGCTCTAGCGGGAGGAGTAGGTTCTACAATGAGCAGTTCTTC
CASSSSGRSRFYNEQFF
>-|TRBJ2-7|TRBD1|TRBV28
TGTGCCAGCAGGATGGCAGGGGGAGACGAGCAGTACTTC
CASRMAGGDEQYF
>-|TRBJ1-1|-|TRBV19
TGTGCCAGTAGTATCTACCCACAGAGGGGCGGCACTGAAGCTTTCTTT
CASSIYPQRGGTEAFF
>-|TRBJ2-7|TRBD2|TRBV5-4
TGTGCCAGCAGCTCCCGGACTAGAACCGCCTCCTACGAGCAGTACTTC
CASSSRTRTASYEQYF
>-|TRBJ2-5|-|TRBV28
TGTGCCAGCAGTTTCGGGTCAGGGCAGTACTTC
CASSFGSGQYF
>-|TRBJ1-5|TRBD1|TRBV11-2
TGTGCCAGCCGTCGGGGGACAGATTACAATCAGCCCCAGCATTTT
CASRRGTDYNQPQHF
>-|TRBJ2-7|TRBD2|TRBV27
TGTGCCAGCAGTTTGGGGACTAGCGGGGGCTACGAGCAGTACTTC
CASSLGTSGGYEQYF
>-|TRBJ2-7|TRBD2|TRBV29-1
TGCAGCGTTGTACTACTAGCGGGATACGAGCAGTACTTC
CSVVLLAGYEQYF
>-|TRBJ1-2|-|TRBV13
TGTGCCAGCAGCTTAGGAATCAGTAGCTATGGCTACACCTTC
CASSLGISSYGYTF
>-|TRBJ2-2|TRBD1|TRBV5-1
TGCGCCAGCAGCTTGGAGGGGGCGGTTGGAACCGGGGAGCTGTTTTTT
CASSLEGAVGTGELFF